Following are 23 T cell receptor beta chains from one sample sequenced in a study of T cells in localized non-small cell lung cancer. Clones were sequenced by immunoSEQ multiplex PCR, and TCRdb holds only the in-frame ones, with some missing. The table has 25,000 to 30,000 clones, approximately 89% seen once. The sequenced sample was peripheral blood, obtained before any cancer treatment. Receptors originate from a female donor of 60 years or more with stage I lung adenocarcinoma.

J is TRBJ1-5 and V is TRBV6-1; D unclear. V lost 3 bases to trimming and J lost 7 bases, with 13 bases between them. Germline V gene data show CDR1 as MNHNS and CDR2 as SASEGT. There are 14 residues in the CDR3. The CDR3 bases are TGTGCCAGCAGTGAGGAGTGGGCACGGCAGCCCCAGCATTTT. This gives the protein CASSEEWARQPQHF.

This clone was recorded only once. The CDR3 sequence: CASSSHLAGELFF. In DNA, the CDR3 is TGTGCCAGCAGCTCTCATTTGGCCGGGGAGCTGTTTTTT. The V call is TRBV11-3, the J call TRBJ2-2; unclear D gene. Germline-derived CDR1 and CDR2 are SGHNT and YENEEA. The CDR3 sequence is 13 residues long. The V end lost 4 bases, the J end lost 6 bases, and 9 bases lay between the germline ends.

The chain has TRBV5-8 and TRBJ2-7; 7 nucleotides agree with TRBD1. The CDR3 loop spans 13 amino acids. The ends lost 5 bases at V and 6 bases at J; junction bases unmatched: 8. Germline CDR1 is SGHTS and CDR2 is YDEGEE. The CDR3 is CASRFTGVREQYF. The CDR3 DNA is TGTGCCAGCAGGTTTACAGGGGTTCGCGAGCAGTACTTC.

The CDR3 here is CASSVDSYSPLHF. As DNA, the CDR3 is TGTGCCAGCAGCGTAGACAGCTACTCACCCCTCCACTTT. The chain links TRBV9 to TRBJ1-6; D remains unclear. Deletions cut 0 bases from V and 10 bases from J, with 8 bases between. This CDR3 contains 13 residues. Germline CDR1 is SGDLS and CDR2 is YYNGEE.

V gene TRBV29-1 combines with J gene TRBJ2-3, with a weak D call TRBD1 (6 bases). Between the trimmed V and J ends, which lost 4 bases and 4 bases, there was a span of 9 bases. CDR1 and CDR2 (germline): SQVTM, ANQGSEA. This CDR3 spans 12 amino acids. The CDR3 is CSVGAGADTQYF. CDR3 nucleotide sequence: TGCAGCGTTGGGGCAGGGGCAGATACGCAGTATTTT.

The gene calls are TRBV5-4 and TRBJ2-1; TRBD2 matches at 10 bases. V was pared by 4 bases and J by 4 bases, with 8 bases of the junction left unmatched. CDR3 size: 16 residues. Germline loops: CDR1 SGHNT, CDR2 YYREEE (reference sequence). The CDR3 spells CASSTRAGGPYNEQFF. Written as DNA, the CDR3 is TGTGCCAGCAGCACCCGAGCGGGAGGGCCGTACAATGAGCAGTTCTTC.

The chain couples TRBV5-1 to TRBJ1-4, with 8 bases that match TRBD1. Trimming took 5 bases from V and 7 from J; bases not matched to a gene: 4. The germline CDR1 and CDR2 sequences are SGHRS and YFSETQ. This CDR3 has 13 residues. The CDR3 nucleotides read TGCGCCAGCAGTTCCACAGGGGGTGAAAAACTGTTTTTT. Protein: CASSSTGGEKLFF.

V and J are TRBV7-2 and TRBJ1-2; possible D gene TRBD1, 5 bases. V lost 5 bases and J 8 bases, leaving 15 bases between the germline ends. The V gene's germline CDR1 is SGHTA and CDR2 FQGNSA. CDR3 length equals 13 residues. CDR3 region: CASSASQGSGYTF. The CDR3 coding sequence is TGTGCCAGCAGCGCCTCGCAGGGATCCGGCTACACCTTC.

The rearrangement links TRBV9 to TRBJ2-1, with D possibly being TRBD1 or TRBD2 (5 bases each). The CDR3 spans 19 residues. Trimming pared 0 bases from V and 6 bases from J, leaving 25 bases between. The V gene's germline CDR1 is SGDLS and CDR2 YYNGEE. In DNA, the CDR3 is TGTGCCAGCAGCGTAGACCCCCAAAAACGAGGGGCGCACAGCAATGAGCAGTTCTTC. This translates into CASSVDPQKRGAHSNEQFF. The complete variable domain, with remaining parts taken from reference TRBV9 and TRBJ2-1, reads DSGVTQTPKHLITATGQRVTLRCSPRSGDLSVYWYQQSLDQGLQFLIQYYNGEERAKGNILERFSAQQFPDLHSELNLSSLELGDSALYFCASSVDPQKRGAHSNEQFFGPGTRLTVL.

The chain recombines TRBV6-4 with TRBJ2-1; D may be TRBD1 (6 bases). Germline V gene lookup returns CDR1 MRHNA and CDR2 SNTAGT. Trimming took 8 bases from V and 5 from J, leaving 13 bases between them. The CDR3 runs to 13 residues. This chain's CDR3 is CASARDTHNEQFF. DNA of the CDR3: TGTGCCAGCGCCCGGGACACCCACAATGAGCAGTTCTTC.

The J gene is TRBJ1-1, the V gene TRBV5-6; D call uncertain. V was trimmed by 0 bases and J by 6 bases, leaving 6 bases between them. CDR3 length equals 12 residues. CDR1 is SGHDT, CDR2 YYEEEE, per germline. CDR3 amino acids: CASSLGYAEAFF. The CDR3 region has the DNA TGTGCCAGCAGCTTGGGTTACGCTGAAGCTTTCTTT.

This clone has a single count. The CDR3 protein is CASSDAVNTEAFF. Written as DNA, the CDR3 is TGTGCCAGCAGCGACGCCGTGAACACTGAAGCTTTCTTT. The V gene is TRBV13, the J gene TRBJ1-1; no definite D call. The CDR3 runs to 13 residues. V gave up 5 bases and J gave up 0 bases, with 7 bases separating them. The V gene's germline CDR1 is PRHDT and CDR2 FYEKMQ (reference sequence).

The chain recombines TRBV7-8 with TRBJ1-5; no firm D call. The CDR3 loop spans 13 amino acids. The ends were cut back, 1 base at V and 5 bases at J, with 6 bases in the middle. Germline V gene sequence: CDR1 SGHVS, CDR2 FQNEAQ. CDR3 nucleotides: TGTGCCAGCAGCTTAGTACCGGATCAGCCCCAGCATTTT. Residues: CASSLVPDQPQHF. Complete variable domain (other parts from reference TRBV7-8 and TRBJ1-5): GAGVSQSPRYKVAKRGQDVALRCDPISGHVSLFWYQQALGQGPEFLTYFQNEAQLDKSGLPSDRFFAERPEGSVSTLKIQRTQQEDSAVYLCASSLVPDQPQHFGDGTRLSIL.

V usage is TRBV7-3 and J usage is TRBJ1-1; the D is unclear. Trimming stripped 0 bases from V and 11 bases from J, with 13 bases between. Germline CDR1 reads SGHTA; CDR2 reads FQGTGA. This CDR3 is 13 amino acids long. CDR3 bases: TGTGCCAGCAGCTTAACGCCTACGGGTGGGGCTTTCTTT. Translation gives CASSLTPTGGAFF.

The chain carries TRBV18 and TRBJ2-7; D is possibly TRBD1 or TRBD2 (5 bases each). Trimming stripped 4 bases from V and 5 bases from J, with 21 bases between. Germline-derived CDR1 and CDR2 are KGHSH and LQKENI. The CDR3 is made up of 16 amino acids. The CDR3 loop reads CASSRERGRRNDEQYF. The CDR3 bases are TGTGCCAGCTCACGGGAACGGGGACGGCGAAACGACGAGCAGTACTTC.

This rearrangement joins TRBV30 to TRBJ1-1, with TRBD1 as a possible D gene (5 bases). V was shortened by 0 bases and J by 2 bases, with 7 bases between the two germline ends. Germline lookup yields CDR1 GTSNPN and CDR2 SVGIG (reference sequence). The CDR3 runs to 13 residues. CDR3 DNA: TGTGCCTGGAGTGTACAGGACAACACTGAAGCTTTCTTT. Amino acids: CAWSVQDNTEAFF. The entire variable domain, with the rest obtained from reference TRBV30 and TRBJ1-1, is as follows: SQTIHQWPATLVQPVGSPLSLECTVEGTSNPNLYWYRQAAGRGLQLLFYSVGIGQISSEVPQNLSASRPQDRQFILSSKKLLLSDSGFYLCAWSVQDNTEAFFGQGTRLTVV.

CDR3 in DNA: TGTGCCAGCAGTTCCACCGGGGCGGGGGAAGAGACCCAGTACTTC. Its protein product is CASSSTGAGEETQYF. This chain joins TRBV28 and TRBJ2-5, with 7 bases identical to TRBD2. Germline loops: CDR1 MDHEN, CDR2 SYDVKM. Trimming cost V 4 bases and J 3 bases; bases outside gene matches: 8. This CDR3 has 15 amino acids.

The chain couples TRBV5-4 to TRBJ2-3, with TRBD2 matching over 10 bases. Trimming at V came to 5 bases and at J to 0 bases, leaving 6 bases not matched to a gene. Germline V CDR1 and CDR2: SGHNT, YYREEE (reference sequence). The CDR3 is 16 amino acids. CDR3 sequence (DNA): TGTGCCAGCAGATCCGGACTAGCGGAGAGCACAGATACGCAGTATTTT. It yields the protein CASRSGLAESTDTQYF.

This clone came up once. The CDR3 region is CASSLSDRAHNQPQHF. The CDR3 nucleotides are TGTGCCAGCAGTTTATCCGACAGGGCCCACAATCAGCCCCAGCATTTT. The genes are TRBV28 and TRBJ1-5; 7 bases are shared with TRBD1. The CDR3 totals 16 residues. The germline V gene encodes CDR1 MDHEN and CDR2 SYDVKM. The J segment lost 3 bases and the V segment lost 1 base, leaving 6 bases of the junction unmatched. The entire variable domain, with the rest obtained from reference TRBV28 and TRBJ1-5, is as follows: DVKVTQSSRYLVKRTGEKVFLECVQDMDHENMFWYRQDPGLGLRLIYFSYDVKMKEKGDIPEGYSVSREKKERFSLILESASTNQTSMYLCASSLSDRAHNQPQHFGDGTRLSIL.

The V call is TRBV4-1, the J call TRBJ1-6; possible D gene TRBD1, 6 bases. This CDR3 is 19 amino acids long. Germline values: CDR1 MGHRA, CDR2 YSYEKL. V dropped 1 base and J dropped 0 bases, with 16 bases sitting between them. In DNA, the CDR3 is TGCGCCAGCAGCCAAGTGCCCACCCAGGGGAGCTCCTATAATTCACCCCTCCACTTT. Translated: CASSQVPTQGSSYNSPLHF.

CDR3 DNA: TGTGCCAGCAGCGTGAACTTAGGAGCGATCGAGCAGTACTTC. The encoded protein is CASSVNLGAIEQYF. The chain is built from TRBV9 and TRBJ2-7; no definite D call. Germline CDR1 reads SGDLS; CDR2 reads YYNGEE. V was shortened by 2 bases and J by 6 bases, with 15 bases between the two germline ends. The CDR3 is 14 residues long.

V is TRBV5-8 and J is TRBJ2-5, with D possibly being TRBD2 (5 bases). Germline values: CDR1 SGHTS, CDR2 YDEGEE. This CDR3 comprises 14 residues. Trimming shortened V by 0 bases and J by 7 bases, and 13 bases separated the two germline ends. This chain's CDR3 is CASSLGRGVGTQYF. The CDR3 bases are TGTGCCAGCAGCTTGGGCCGGGGAGTCGGGACCCAGTACTTC.

This chain uses TRBV6-5 with TRBJ2-5; D is undetermined. Germline V lookup: CDR1 MNHEY, CDR2 SVGAGI. This CDR3 has 14 residues. V dropped 4 bases and J dropped 7 bases, with 16 bases sitting between them. In DNA form, the CDR3 reads TGTGCCAGCAGTTCTTCTTCCCTGGTTGGGACCCAGTACTTC. Translating gives CASSSSSLVGTQYF.